This is a list of T cell receptor beta chains from one sample in a study of blood T cell repertoires in COVID-19. Data came from immunoSEQ multiplex PCR; TCRdb stores just in-frame clones and leaves some out. Found here are fewer than 300,000 clones, approximately 82% of them singletons; the top ten hold 2.5% to 3.5%. The sample consisted of peripheral blood. Receptors originate from a woman aged 18-30 years with acute or convalescent COVID-19. The CDR3 runs from the conserved cysteine through the conserved F or W. The order of the fields is clone size, V gene, CDR3 length, J gene, D gene, CDR3 protein, CDR3 DNA. D genes are given only for firm matches. Expanded clones get a size class; other rows say once, few or many, or leave the size out.

clone_size: few
v_call: TRBV6-1
cdr3_length: 16
j_call: TRBJ1-2
d_call: NA
cdr3_aa: CASSGTSPRANYGYTF
cdr3_nt: TGTGCCAGCAGTGGCACCTCGCCCAGGGCTAACTATGGCTACACCTTC

clone_size: once
v_call: TRBV5-5
cdr3_length: 16
j_call: TRBJ2-7
d_call: TRBD1
cdr3_aa: CASSTGPGQAAYEQYF
cdr3_nt: TGTGCCAGCAGCACGGGCCCGGGACAGGCTGCCTACGAGCAGTACTTC

clone_size: NA
v_call: TRBV18
cdr3_length: 13
j_call: TRBJ2-5
d_call: NA
cdr3_aa: CASSATARETQYF
cdr3_nt: TGTGCCAGCTCAGCGACAGCCCGGGAGACCCAGTACTTC

clone_size: NA
v_call: TRBV6-2/TRBV6-3
cdr3_length: 14
j_call: TRBJ2-3
d_call: NA
cdr3_aa: CASSPISGTDTQYF
cdr3_nt: TGTGCCAGCAGCCCAATTTCAGGCACAGATACGCAGTATTTT

clone_size: NA
v_call: TRBV7-2
cdr3_length: 16
j_call: TRBJ2-1
d_call: TRBD2
cdr3_aa: CASSLGTSGGFNEQFF
cdr3_nt: TGTGCCAGCAGCCTGGGGACTAGCGGGGGTTTCAATGAGCAGTTCTTC

clone_size: NA
v_call: TRBV21-1
cdr3_length: 9
j_call: TRBJ2-3
d_call: NA
cdr3_aa: CASPLAQYF
cdr3_nt: TGTGCCAGCCCCCTAGCGCAGTATTTT

clone_size: NA
v_call: TRBV2
cdr3_length: 12
j_call: TRBJ2-7
d_call: NA
cdr3_aa: CASNREPYEQYF
cdr3_nt: TGTGCCAGCAACCGGGAGCCCTACGAGCAGTACTTC

clone_size: NA
v_call: TRBV18
cdr3_length: 16
j_call: TRBJ2-5
d_call: NA
cdr3_aa: CASSPQVVQGQETQYF
cdr3_nt: TGTGCCAGCTCACCACAGGTGGTCCAGGGCCAGGAGACCCAGTACTTC

clone_size: NA
v_call: TRBV5-1
cdr3_length: 17
j_call: TRBJ2-6
d_call: TRBD1
cdr3_aa: CASSLVPTGAGANVLTF
cdr3_nt: TGCGCCAGCAGCTTGGTTCCTACAGGGGCTGGGGCCAACGTCCTGACTTTC

clone_size: NA
v_call: TRBV11-2
cdr3_length: 15
j_call: TRBJ2-7
d_call: NA
cdr3_aa: CASSLAHRSSYEQYF
cdr3_nt: TGTGCCAGCAGCTTAGCCCATCGGAGCTCCTACGAGCAGTACTTC

clone_size: NA
v_call: TRBV4-1
cdr3_length: 16
j_call: TRBJ1-1
d_call: NA
cdr3_aa: CASSQGGAELNTEAFF
cdr3_nt: TGCGCCAGCAGCCAGGGCGGGGCCGAGTTGAACACTGAAGCTTTCTTT

clone_size: NA
v_call: TRBV7-8
cdr3_length: 17
j_call: TRBJ1-6
d_call: TRBD1
cdr3_aa: CASSLEPGTVYNSPLHF
cdr3_nt: TGTGCCAGCAGCTTGGAGCCCGGGACAGTTTATAATTCACCCCTCCACTTT

clone_size: few
v_call: TRBV19
cdr3_length: 17
j_call: TRBJ1-2
d_call: TRBD1
cdr3_aa: CASSAGQGIIGSYGYTF
cdr3_nt: TGTGCCAGTAGTGCGGGACAGGGGATAATAGGAAGCTATGGCTACACCTTC

clone_size: once
v_call: TRBV24-1
cdr3_length: 15
j_call: TRBJ2-5
d_call: TRBD2
cdr3_aa: CATSEATSAQETQYF
cdr3_nt: TGTGCCACCAGTGAAGCCACTAGCGCGCAAGAGACCCAGTACTTC

clone_size: NA
v_call: TRBV28
cdr3_length: 13
j_call: TRBJ2-1
d_call: NA
cdr3_aa: CASSSGHYNEQFF
cdr3_nt: TGTGCCAGCAGCTCGGGACATTACAATGAGCAGTTCTTC

clone_size: few
v_call: TRBV3-1/TRBV3-2
cdr3_length: 19
j_call: TRBJ2-1
d_call: NA
cdr3_aa: CASSQDPLINRSLHNEQFF
cdr3_nt: TGTGCCAGCAGCCAAGATCCCCTAATCAACAGGTCCCTCCACAATGAGCAGTTCTTC

clone_size: NA
v_call: TRBV6-5
cdr3_length: 14
j_call: TRBJ2-3
d_call: NA
cdr3_aa: CASSYSLATDTQYF
cdr3_nt: TGTGCCAGCAGTTACTCTCTGGCAACAGATACGCAGTATTTT

clone_size: once
v_call: TRBV30
cdr3_length: 15
j_call: TRBJ2-1
d_call: NA
cdr3_aa: CAWSVGLLRNNEQFF
cdr3_nt: TGTGCCTGGAGTGTAGGTCTGCTGAGGAACAATGAGCAGTTCTTC

clone_size: NA
v_call: TRBV5-1
cdr3_length: 16
j_call: TRBJ2-3
d_call: NA
cdr3_aa: CASSLATTGPADTQYF
cdr3_nt: TGCGCCAGCAGCTTGGCTACAACAGGACCGGCGGATACGCAGTATTTT

clone_size: once
v_call: TRBV28
cdr3_length: 17
j_call: TRBJ1-2
d_call: TRBD1
cdr3_aa: CASSSGGVSQHNYGYTF
cdr3_nt: TGTGCCAGCAGTTCAGGGGGCGTTTCCCAACATAACTATGGCTACACCTTC

clone_size: once
v_call: TRBV4-3
cdr3_length: 16
j_call: TRBJ1-1
d_call: NA
cdr3_aa: CASSQESAGAATEAFF
cdr3_nt: TGCGCCAGCAGCCAAGAGAGTGCGGGAGCCGCCACTGAAGCTTTCTTT

clone_size: NA
v_call: TRBV28
cdr3_length: 13
j_call: TRBJ1-3
d_call: NA
cdr3_aa: CASSPPSGNTIYF
cdr3_nt: TGTGCCAGCAGCCCCCCTTCTGGAAACACCATATATTTT

clone_size: NA
v_call: TRBV30
cdr3_length: 11
j_call: TRBJ2-5
d_call: NA
cdr3_aa: CAWSRQETQYF
cdr3_nt: TGTGCCTGGAGTCGGCAAGAGACCCAGTACTTC

clone_size: NA
v_call: TRBV29-1
cdr3_length: 13
j_call: TRBJ2-1
d_call: NA
cdr3_aa: CSVKGVPIDEQFF
cdr3_nt: TGCAGCGTTAAGGGGGTACCTATCGATGAGCAGTTCTTC

clone_size: NA
v_call: TRBV19
cdr3_length: 17
j_call: TRBJ2-1
d_call: TRBD2
cdr3_aa: CASSVLAGEDRYNEQFF
cdr3_nt: TGTGCCAGTAGTGTTCTGGCGGGGGAGGACCGATACAATGAGCAGTTCTTC

clone_size: NA
v_call: TRBV10-3
cdr3_length: 15
j_call: TRBJ2-1
d_call: NA
cdr3_aa: CAISESGRIYNEQFF
cdr3_nt: TGTGCCATCAGTGAGTCGGGCAGGATCTACAATGAGCAGTTCTTC

clone_size: NA
v_call: TRBV13
cdr3_length: 18
j_call: TRBJ2-3
d_call: TRBD2
cdr3_aa: CASSLEGLAGVPTDTQYF
cdr3_nt: TGTGCCAGCAGCTTAGAAGGACTAGCGGGAGTCCCCACAGATACGCAGTATTTT

clone_size: NA
v_call: TRBV27
cdr3_length: 12
j_call: TRBJ2-2
d_call: NA
cdr3_aa: CASDSGNGELFF
cdr3_nt: TGTGCCAGCGACTCAGGGAACGGGGAGCTGTTTTTT

clone_size: NA
v_call: TRBV11-2
cdr3_length: 13
j_call: TRBJ1-1
d_call: NA
cdr3_aa: CASSAPGEDEAFF
cdr3_nt: TGTGCCAGCAGCGCGCCGGGGGAAGATGAAGCTTTCTTT

clone_size: NA
v_call: TRBV24-1
cdr3_length: 15
j_call: TRBJ2-7
d_call: TRBD1
cdr3_aa: CATSDPGTGGYEQYF
cdr3_nt: TGTGCCACCAGTGACCCTGGGACAGGGGGCTACGAGCAGTACTTC

clone_size: NA
v_call: TRBV4-3
cdr3_length: 16
j_call: TRBJ2-2
d_call: TRBD1
cdr3_aa: CASSQGIGQGAGELFF
cdr3_nt: TGCGCCAGCAGCCAAGGGATAGGACAGGGGGCCGGGGAGCTGTTTTTT

clone_size: NA
v_call: TRBV7-9
cdr3_length: 13
j_call: TRBJ1-2
d_call: TRBD1
cdr3_aa: CASSRDSFYGYTF
cdr3_nt: TGTGCCAGCAGCCGGGACAGCTTCTATGGCTACACCTTC

clone_size: NA
v_call: TRBV11-2
cdr3_length: 16
j_call: TRBJ1-3
d_call: TRBD1
cdr3_aa: CASSMHLQGAGNTIYF
cdr3_nt: TGTGCCAGCAGCATGCACTTACAGGGGGCTGGAAACACCATATATTTT

clone_size: NA
v_call: TRBV29-1
cdr3_length: 13
j_call: TRBJ2-7
d_call: TRBD1
cdr3_aa: CSVRRTGGYEQYF
cdr3_nt: TGCAGCGTTCGCAGGACAGGGGGCTACGAGCAGTACTTC

clone_size: NA
v_call: TRBV29-1
cdr3_length: 15
j_call: TRBJ1-3
d_call: TRBD1
cdr3_aa: CSVEDFFPGGNTIYF
cdr3_nt: TGCAGCGTTGAAGATTTCTTTCCAGGGGGCAACACCATATATTTT

clone_size: NA
v_call: TRBV11-1
cdr3_length: 13
j_call: TRBJ1-5
d_call: TRBD1
cdr3_aa: CASSRQQGQPQHF
cdr3_nt: TGTGCCAGCAGCCGACAACAGGGGCAGCCCCAGCATTTT

clone_size: NA
v_call: TRBV6-5
cdr3_length: 16
j_call: TRBJ1-5
d_call: TRBD1
cdr3_aa: CASSYSIPGGNQPQHF
cdr3_nt: TGTGCCAGCAGTTACTCGATTCCAGGGGGCAACCAGCCCCAGCATTTT

clone_size: NA
v_call: TRBV11-1
cdr3_length: 13
j_call: TRBJ1-2
d_call: NA
cdr3_aa: CASSPIQSYGYTF
cdr3_nt: TGTGCCAGCAGCCCCATCCAATCATATGGCTACACCTTC

clone_size: NA
v_call: TRBV19
cdr3_length: 15
j_call: TRBJ1-2
d_call: TRBD1
cdr3_aa: CASSVPGTGNYGYTF
cdr3_nt: TGTGCCAGCTCAGTTCCCGGGACAGGGAACTATGGCTACACCTTC

clone_size: NA
v_call: TRBV30
cdr3_length: 15
j_call: TRBJ1-5
d_call: TRBD1
cdr3_aa: CAWSAGQSFHQPQHF
cdr3_nt: TGTGCCTGGAGTGCGGGACAGAGCTTTCATCAGCCCCAGCATTTT

clone_size: once
v_call: TRBV27
cdr3_length: 12
j_call: TRBJ2-1
d_call: NA
cdr3_aa: CASSTRKNEQFF
cdr3_nt: TGTGCCAGCAGTACCAGGAAGAATGAGCAGTTCTTC